The source of this T cell receptor beta chain is a study of cytomegalovirus exposure and HLA in healthy donors. Data came from immunoSEQ multiplex PCR; TCRdb stores just in-frame clones and leaves some out. This table holds around 60,000 clones, about 90% found once. Details on this clone: One end of the junction does not line up with germline, which may come from a read error.

Germline-derived CDR1 and CDR2 are SNHLY and FYNNEI. This CDR3 region has 12 residues. The genes are TRBV2 and TRBJ2-4; 10 nucleotides agree with TRBD1. The receptor was isolated from a woman between 18 and 30 years old in good health and CMV-seronegative. Sequencing was done on a sample of PBMCs. CDR3 DNA sequence: TGTGCCAGCAGAGCCTCTCAGGACAGGGGGGACTTC. This translates into CASRASQDRGDF.